These 21 T cell receptor beta chains originate from one sample sequenced in a study of T cell repertoires in cytomegalovirus infection. TCRdb redid the calling of the reads with MiXCR, one entry per CDR3 protein. The table lists some 900,000 distinct CDR3 sequences, approximately 30% of them singletons. Their cognate antigens are unknown. This material consisted of cultured CD8+ T cells from PBMCs, taken from culture after CMV antigen stimulation. These receptor sequences come from a human donor in good health (CMV status not recorded). Some clones in this sample may be carry-over from other donors' samples.

There are a few counts of this clonotype. The chain joins TRBV27 to TRBJ2-1, with D unclear. The CDR3 contains 15 residues. The ends were cut back, 5 bases at V and 4 bases at J, with 15 bases in the middle. Germline values: CDR1 MNHEY, CDR2 SMNVEV (reference sequence). The CDR3 coding sequence is TGTGCCAGCAGTCTTTCCGGGTCGGCGTACAATGAGCAGTTCTTC. Translation: CASSLSGSAYNEQFF.

This clonotype appeared a few times. The V and J genes are TRBV6-5 and TRBJ1-2; D is undetermined. CDR1 MNHEY and CDR2 SVGAGI come from the germline V gene. This CDR3 spans 14 amino acids. The V end lost 7 bases, the J end lost 0 bases, and 12 bases lay between the germline ends. The CDR3 nucleotides are TGTGCCAGCACTAACAGTGGAGCTAACTATGGCTACACCTTC. This sequence encodes CASTNSGANYGYTF.

The gene calls are TRBV20-1 and TRBJ1-2, with D possibly being TRBD1 (5 bases). The CDR3 loop spans 13 amino acids. Trimming left V 6 bases short and J 4 bases short, with 15 bases between. The germline CDR1 and CDR2 sequences are DFQATT and SNEGSKA (reference sequence). CDR3 sequence (DNA): TGCAGTGCCGCTTGGGACTCCACCTATGGCTACACCTTC. Translating gives CSAAWDSTYGYTF.

This chain connects TRBV7-4 to TRBJ1-4; no firm D call. Looked up from germline, CDR1 is SGHVT and CDR2 is SQSDAQ. Deletions cut 5 bases from V and 8 bases from J, with 21 bases between. This CDR3 spans 16 amino acids. The CDR3 is CASSTPRTDVWEKLFF. DNA for the CDR3: TGTGCCAGCAGCACCCCCCGGACGGATGTCTGGGAAAAACTGTTTTTT.

About this clonotype: A much larger clonotype is one base distant, so this may be a read error. The rearrangement joins TRBV28 to TRBJ1-1; tentatively, D is TRBD1 (5 bases). The V and J ends lost 3 bases and 1 base respectively, with 9 bases between them. Germline V gene data show CDR1 as MDHEN and CDR2 as SYDVKM. This CDR3 spans 14 amino acids. The CDR3 DNA sequence: TGTGCCAGCAGTTTCCTTCAGGGGAACACTGAAGCTTTCTTT. This codes for CASSFLQGNTEAFF.

This clonotype was recorded a few times. This chain connects TRBV28 to TRBJ2-7, with D unresolved. The CDR3 totals 13 residues. The ends were cut back, 7 bases at V and 5 bases at J, with 15 bases in the middle. The germline V gene has CDR1 MDHEN and CDR2 SYDVKM. CDR3 in DNA: TGTGCCAGCACCTTGGTGGGCCCCGACGAGCAGTACGTC. Translated, it gives CASTLVGPDEQYV.

In this sample, this clonotype turned up many times. The V and J genes are TRBV25-1 and TRBJ1-1; perhaps TRBD1 as D (5 bases). V dropped 1 base and J dropped 4 bases, with 10 bases sitting between them. Looked up from germline, CDR1 is MGHDK and CDR2 is SYGVNS. This CDR3 is 14 amino acids long. CDR3: CASSEWGEGTEAFF. The CDR3 nucleotides read TGTGCCAGCAGTGAATGGGGGGAAGGCACTGAAGCTTTCTTT.

As for this clonotype: A much larger clonotype is one base distant, so this may be a read error. The V call is TRBV15, the J call TRBJ2-2; D possibly uses TRBD1 or TRBD2 (5 bases each). V was shortened by 0 bases and J by 4 bases, with 9 bases between the two germline ends. The CDR3 loop spans 15 amino acids. CDR1 is LNHNV and CDR2 is YYDKDF in the germline V gene (reference sequence). The CDR3 bases are TGTGCCACCAGCAGAGATTTGGGGACCACCGGGGAGCTGTTTTTT. This codes for CATSRDLGTTGELFF.

The chain joins TRBV19 to TRBJ1-1, with D unresolved. V shed 10 bases and J shed 9 bases, with 15 bases lying between them. The CDR3 contains 11 residues. The germline CDR1 and CDR2 sequences are LNHDA and SQIVND (reference sequence). The CDR3 sequence is CATSSTPQAFF. As DNA, the CDR3 is TGTGCCACCTCATCTACACCTCAAGCTTTCTTT.

This clonotype was detected many times. V is TRBV7-6 and J is TRBJ2-3; D is perhaps TRBD2 (6 bases). The V and J ends lost 0 bases and 5 bases respectively, with 9 bases between them. Germline values: CDR1 SGHVS, CDR2 FNYEAQ. The CDR3 has 14 amino acids. The CDR3 is CASSLAEGRDTQYF. The CDR3 DNA sequence: TGTGCCAGCAGCTTAGCGGAGGGCAGAGATACGCAGTATTTT.

This clonotype was observed a few times. The rearrangement links TRBV4-1 to TRBJ2-3, with 9 positions matching TRBD2. CDR1 is MGHRA, CDR2 YSYEKL, per germline. With V trimmed by 1 base and J by 4 bases, 3 bases remained unmatched. The CDR3 has 15 residues. The CDR3, as DNA: TGCGCCAGCAGCCAAGGACTAGCGGCCCCAGATACGCAGTATTTT. This translates into CASSQGLAAPDTQYF.

In this sample, this clonotype turned up a few times. The chain has TRBV6-5 and TRBJ1-1, with D maybe TRBD1 (5 bases). Germline assignment: CDR1 MNHEY and CDR2 SVGAGI. The CDR3 runs 14 residues. Trimming shortened V by 4 bases and J by 5 bases, and 14 bases separated the two germline ends. The CDR3 reads CASSSSKGWTEAFF. The CDR3 bases are TGTGCCAGCAGTTCGAGTAAGGGGTGGACTGAAGCTTTCTTT.

This clonotype showed up many times. The V call is TRBV7-2, the J call TRBJ1-1, with D uncertain. Germline assignment: CDR1 SGHTA and CDR2 FQGNSA. V was cut by 1 base and J by 5 bases, with 11 bases left in between. The CDR3 is made up of 14 amino acids. Here the CDR3 reads CASSLEVLWTEAFF. For the CDR3, the DNA is TGTGCCAGCAGCTTAGAGGTATTATGGACTGAAGCTTTCTTT.

The gene calls are TRBV9 and TRBJ2-2; TRBD1 matches 7 bases. The CDR3 runs to 14 residues. Per germline, CDR1 SGDLS and CDR2 YYNGEE. The V segment lost 3 bases and the J segment 4 bases; nucleotides outside the gene matches: 3. CDR3 nucleotides: TGTGCCAGCAGCGCTACAGGGGCCACCGGGGAGCTGTTTTTT. Translated, it gives CASSATGATGELFF.

The gene calls are TRBV7-3 and TRBJ1-5, with D perhaps TRBD1 (5 bases). CDR3 size: 16 residues. Trimming removed 1 base from V and 5 bases from J, with 15 bases in between. Germline loops: CDR1 SGHTA, CDR2 FQGTGA. The CDR3 region is CASSLKGPGLHQPQHF. CDR3 DNA: TGTGCCAGCAGCTTAAAAGGCCCAGGGCTCCATCAGCCCCAGCATTTT.

The chain couples TRBV6-6 to TRBJ2-7; D perhaps matches TRBD1 (6 bases). With 10 bases removed from V and 0 bases from J, the gap between germline ends came to 13 bases. Germline V gene data show CDR1 as MNHNY and CDR2 as SVGAGI (reference sequence). The CDR3 spans 13 residues. The CDR3, as DNA: TGTGCCATATCGACAGGAACCTCCTACGAGCAGTACTTC. Its translation: CAISTGTSYEQYF.

This clonotype was seen a handful of times. This chain uses TRBV19 with TRBJ1-1; 12 positions agree with TRBD1. V shed 5 bases, J shed 1 base, and the junction held 5 bases outside the gene matches. This CDR3 spans 16 amino acids. CDR1 is LNHDA, CDR2 SQIVND, per germline (reference sequence). In nucleotides, the CDR3 is TGTGCCAGTAGTTTCCGGGACAGGGGGCCGAACACTGAAGCTTTCTTT. This gives the protein CASSFRDRGPNTEAFF. The full variable domain, rest sourced from reference TRBV19 and TRBJ1-1, is DGGITQSPKYLFRKEGQNVTLSCEQNLNHDAMYWYRQDPGQGLRLIYYSQIVNDFQKGDIAEGYSVSREKKESFPLTVTSAQKNPTAFYLCASSFRDRGPNTEAFFGQGTRLTVV.

Many counts were recorded for this clonotype. V usage is TRBV12-3 or TRBV12-4 and J usage is TRBJ2-7; a possible D gene is TRBD1 (5 bases). Trimming took off 3 bases at V and 4 bases at J, with 10 bases between the two ends. This CDR3 region has 13 residues. The chain's CDR3 is CASSLQGWYEQYF. In DNA form, the CDR3 reads TGTGCCAGCAGTTTGCAGGGTTGGTACGAGCAGTACTTC.

The chain carries TRBV9 and TRBJ1-5; D gene uncertain. Looked up from germline, CDR1 is SGDLS and CDR2 is YYNGEE. The CDR3 runs 15 residues. Trimming removed 0 bases at V and 0 bases at J, with 7 bases between. This CDR3 reads CASSVGGNSNQPQHF. The CDR3 coding sequence is TGTGCCAGCAGCGTAGGAGGGAATAGCAATCAGCCCCAGCATTTT. Filled out from reference TRBV9 and TRBJ1-5, the complete variable domain reads DSGVTQTPKHLITATGQRVTLRCSPRSGDLSVYWYQQSLDQGLQFLIQYYNGEERAKGNILERFSAQQFPDLHSELNLSSLELGDSALYFCASSVGGNSNQPQHFGDGTRLSIL.

This sequence joins TRBV27 and TRBJ2-7; the D gene is possibly TRBD1 (6 bases). The CDR3 loop spans 14 amino acids. Trimming shortened V by 6 bases and J by 0 bases, and 12 bases separated the two germline ends. Germline CDR1 MNHEY, CDR2 SMNVEV (reference sequence). The CDR3 DNA follows: TGTGCCAGCAGACCCTCGACAGGCTCCTACGAGCAGTACTTC. It yields the protein CASRPSTGSYEQYF.

This clonotype was observed at least ten times. The chain has TRBV7-9 and TRBJ1-2, with D hard to call. The CDR3 runs 14 residues. Germline lookup yields CDR1 SEHNR and CDR2 FQNEAQ (reference sequence). The V gene lost 5 bases and the J gene lost 5 bases, with 15 bases spanning the gap. In DNA, the CDR3 is TGTGCCAGCAGCACCCCGGGTGAGGGATATGGCTACACCTTC. Its translation is CASSTPGEGYGYTF.